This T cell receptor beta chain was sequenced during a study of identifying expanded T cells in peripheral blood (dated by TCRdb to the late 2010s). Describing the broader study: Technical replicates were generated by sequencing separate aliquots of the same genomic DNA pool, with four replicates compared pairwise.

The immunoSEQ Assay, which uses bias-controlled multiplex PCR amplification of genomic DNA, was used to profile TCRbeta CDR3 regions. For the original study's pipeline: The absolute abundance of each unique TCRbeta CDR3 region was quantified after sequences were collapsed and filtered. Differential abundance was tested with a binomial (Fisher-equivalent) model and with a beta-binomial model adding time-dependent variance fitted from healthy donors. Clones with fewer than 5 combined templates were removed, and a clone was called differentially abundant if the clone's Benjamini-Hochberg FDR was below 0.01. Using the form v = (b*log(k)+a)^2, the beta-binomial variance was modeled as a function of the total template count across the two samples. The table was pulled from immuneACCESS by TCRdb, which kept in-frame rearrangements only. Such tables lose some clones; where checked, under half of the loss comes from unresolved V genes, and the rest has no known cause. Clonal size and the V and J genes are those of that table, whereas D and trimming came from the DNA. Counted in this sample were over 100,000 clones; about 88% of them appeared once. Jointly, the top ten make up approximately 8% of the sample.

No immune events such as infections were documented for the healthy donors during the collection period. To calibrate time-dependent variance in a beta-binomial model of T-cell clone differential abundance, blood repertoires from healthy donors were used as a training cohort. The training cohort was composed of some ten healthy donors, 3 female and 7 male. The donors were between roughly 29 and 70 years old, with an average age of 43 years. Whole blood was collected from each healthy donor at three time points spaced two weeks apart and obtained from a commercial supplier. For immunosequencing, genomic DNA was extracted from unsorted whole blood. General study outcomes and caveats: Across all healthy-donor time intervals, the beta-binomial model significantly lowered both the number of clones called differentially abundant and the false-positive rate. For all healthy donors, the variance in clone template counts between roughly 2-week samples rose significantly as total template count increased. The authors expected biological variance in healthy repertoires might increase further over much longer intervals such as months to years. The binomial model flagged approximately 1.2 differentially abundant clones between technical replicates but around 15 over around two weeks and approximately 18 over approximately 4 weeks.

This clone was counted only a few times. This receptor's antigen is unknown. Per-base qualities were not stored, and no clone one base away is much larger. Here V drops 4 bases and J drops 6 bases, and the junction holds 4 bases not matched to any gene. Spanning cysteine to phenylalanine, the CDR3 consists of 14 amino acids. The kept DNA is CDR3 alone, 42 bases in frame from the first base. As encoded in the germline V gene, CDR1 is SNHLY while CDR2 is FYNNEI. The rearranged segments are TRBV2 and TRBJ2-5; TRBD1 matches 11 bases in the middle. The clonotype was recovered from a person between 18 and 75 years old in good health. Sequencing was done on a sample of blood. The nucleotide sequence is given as TGTGCCAGCAGTGGGGACAGGGGGTTGAAGACCCAGTACTTC. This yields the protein CASSGDRGLKTQYF.